The next 14 T cell receptor beta chains were all read from a single sample in a study of blood T cell repertoires in COVID-19. Data came from immunoSEQ multiplex PCR; TCRdb stores just in-frame clones and leaves some out. The repertoire consists of nearly 110,000 clones, with more than 70% occurring once and the leading ten covering about 5.3%. Sequenced material: peripheral blood. The receptors come from a man aged 35 to 55 with active or convalescent COVID-19.

As DNA, the CDR3 is TGTGCCAGCAGAAAAAGCGTAAGTGGCCGTAACACCGGGGAGCTGTTTTTT. Protein: CASRKSVSGRNTGELFF. The rearrangement links TRBV4-2 to TRBJ2-2; D unresolved. This CDR3 spans 17 amino acids. Germline CDR1 reads LGHNA; CDR2 reads YNFKEQ. V was trimmed by 6 bases and J by 2 bases, leaving 19 bases between them.

This sequence joins TRBV19 and TRBJ1-1; a possible D gene is TRBD1 (6 bases). CDR1 is LNHDA, CDR2 SQIVND, per germline (reference sequence). This CDR3 is built from 14 residues. With 1 base removed from V and 5 bases from J, the gap between germline ends came to 11 bases. The CDR3, as DNA: TGTGCCAGTAGTATAGTCGGGGGGCGGACTGAAGCTTTCTTT. This encodes CASSIVGGRTEAFF. Combining the CDR3 with reference TRBV19 and TRBJ1-1 gives the whole variable domain DGGITQSPKYLFRKEGQNVTLSCEQNLNHDAMYWYRQDPGQGLRLIYYSQIVNDFQKGDIAEGYSVSREKKESFPLTVTSAQKNPTAFYLCASSIVGGRTEAFFGQGTRLTVV.

This clone was seen a single time. This chain connects TRBV5-8 to TRBJ1-5; the D is unclear. Germline CDR1 and CDR2: SGHTS and YDEGEE. This CDR3 region has 15 residues. The V end was cut by 6 bases, the J end by 3 bases, with 16 bases between. The CDR3 loop is CASTSRASNNQPQHF. DNA of the CDR3: TGTGCCAGCACCTCCCGTGCGTCGAACAATCAGCCCCAGCATTTT.

The V call is TRBV3-1 (or the pseudogene TRBV3-2), the J call TRBJ1-1; 7 bases line up with TRBD1. The CDR3 is made up of 14 amino acids. Germline lookup yields CDR1 LGHDT and CDR2 YNNKEL (reference sequence). With 1 base clipped from V and 4 bases from J, the junction kept 3 bases outside the gene matches. In DNA form, the CDR3 reads TGTGCCAGCAGCCAAGGTTACAGGGGCACTGAAGCTTTCTTT. Residues: CASSQGYRGTEAFF.

The chain carries TRBV5-1 and TRBJ1-1, with D tentatively TRBD1 (6 bases). Deletions cut 0 bases from V and 0 bases from J, with 12 bases between. The germline V gene encodes CDR1 SGHRS and CDR2 YFSETQ. The CDR3 consists of 16 residues. CDR3 region: CASSLAQGAMNTEAFF. The CDR3 nucleotides read TGCGCCAGCAGCTTGGCACAGGGCGCCATGAACACTGAAGCTTTCTTT.

This chain joins TRBV25-1 and TRBJ2-1; possible D gene TRBD1, 6 bases. Germline V CDR1 and CDR2: MGHDK, SYGVNS. The germline V and J ends were trimmed by 6 bases and 6 bases, with 18 bases remaining between them. There are 15 residues in the CDR3. This CDR3 is CASRTYGPGVNEQFF. The CDR3 DNA reads as TGTGCCAGCAGGACATATGGTCCAGGGGTCAATGAGCAGTTCTTC.

In its sample, this clone was seen a few times. The J gene is TRBJ2-7, the V gene TRBV30; D is possibly TRBD2 (6 bases). Trimming removed 0 bases at V and 6 bases at J, with 18 bases between. CDR1 is GTSNPN and CDR2 is SVGIG in the germline V gene (reference sequence). The CDR3 spans 15 residues. The CDR3 sequence is CAWSVSSGPTSEQYF. Here the CDR3 DNA reads TGTGCCTGGAGTGTAAGCTCGGGGCCGACTAGCGAGCAGTACTTC.

The J gene is TRBJ2-1, the V gene TRBV6-2 or TRBV6-3, with TRBD2 identical over 9 bases. The CDR3 runs to 21 residues. Per germline, CDR1 MNHEY and CDR2 SVGEGT. Trimming took 0 bases from V and 0 from J; bases not matched to a gene: 15. The CDR3 DNA reads TGTGCCAGCAGTTACTCGATCTGGCAACCAGGTAGCGGGAGCTCCTACAATGAGCAGTTCTTC. Residues: CASSYSIWQPGSGSSYNEQFF.

V and J are TRBV19 and TRBJ1-4; a possible D gene is TRBD1 (6 bases). The V and J ends lost 6 bases and 8 bases respectively, with 13 bases between them. Germline V gene data show CDR1 as LNHDA and CDR2 as SQIVND (reference sequence). This CDR3 is built from 13 residues. CDR3 in DNA: TGTGCCAGTAGATTTACAGGGAACGAAAAACTGTTTTTT. It codes for CASRFTGNEKLFF.

This chain's CDR3 is CASSVRDRVSPLHF. DNA of the CDR3: TGTGCCAGCAGTGTCCGGGACAGGGTCTCACCCCTCCACTTT. The rearrangement links TRBV6-6 to TRBJ1-6, with 9 nucleotides matching TRBD1. The CDR3 consists of 14 residues. Germline CDR1 and CDR2: MNHNY and SVGAGI (reference sequence). Trimming removed 5 bases from V and 10 bases from J; junction bases left unmatched: 6.

The CDR3 sequence is CASSHRTSGRYADTQYF. The CDR3 coding sequence is TGTGCCAGCAGTCATCGGACTAGCGGGAGATACGCAGATACGCAGTATTTT. The chain joins TRBV5-8 to TRBJ2-3, with 13 bases aligning to TRBD2. V trimming: 5 bases; J trimming: 4 bases; junction bases outside the gene matches: 10. Per the germline V gene, CDR1 is SGHTS and CDR2 is YDEGEE. The CDR3 is 17 residues long.

This chain connects TRBV7-2 to TRBJ2-7; 7 nucleotides align to TRBD2. Germline CDR1 SGHTA, CDR2 FQGNSA. After removal of 5 bases from V and 7 bases from J, the junction contained 11 bases not matched to a gene. CDR3 length: 14 residues. The CDR3 DNA is TGTGCCAGCAGCAAATGGTCTGGGGGGGAAGAGCAGTACTTC. Translating it yields CASSKWSGGEEQYF.

The chain employs TRBV9 and TRBJ1-2, with 7 bases aligning to TRBD1. V shed 0 bases, J shed 3 bases, and the junction held 5 bases outside the gene matches. From germline, CDR1 is SGDLS and CDR2 YYNGEE. The CDR3 runs 15 residues. In DNA, the CDR3 is TGTGCCAGCAGCGTAGGACAGGGCGATTACTATGGCTACACCTTC. Translated: CASSVGQGDYYGYTF. Full variable domain (outside the CDR3, taken from reference TRBV9 and TRBJ1-2): DSGVTQTPKHLITATGQRVTLRCSPRSGDLSVYWYQQSLDQGLQFLIQYYNGEERAKGNILERFSAQQFPDLHSELNLSSLELGDSALYFCASSVGQGDYYGYTFGSGTRLTVV.

The chain couples TRBV19 to TRBJ2-3, with 9 bases matching TRBD1. The length of the CDR3 is 18 residues. The germline gives CDR1 LNHDA, CDR2 SQIVND (reference sequence). The J segment lost 1 base and the V segment lost 5 bases, leaving 13 bases of the junction unmatched. CDR3 residues: CASSDRGEDPRGTDTQYF. CDR3 nucleotide sequence: TGTGCCAGTAGTGACAGGGGGGAAGACCCGAGGGGCACAGATACGCAGTATTTT.